Described below is a single T cell receptor beta chain sequence and its context. Profiled with immunoSEQ multiplex PCR; TCRdb holds only in-frame clones, not every one. Seen here are about 68,000 clones, more than 80% observed once, and the top ten hold over 0.65%. This sample was included in a study of T cell changes during pregnancy in multiple sclerosis. The CDR3 has 15 residues. V trimming: 7 bases; J trimming: 9 bases; junction bases outside the gene matches: 9. Germline assignment: CDR1 SGDLS and CDR2 YYNGEE. The material sequenced was peripheral blood, taken in the second trimester of pregnancy. This TCR was sampled from a female donor with multiple sclerosis, enrolled in a pregnancy study. This rearrangement joins TRBV9 to TRBJ2-1; TRBD2 aligns across 14 bases. This chain's CDR3 is CASGGTSGGEGEQFF. The CDR3 DNA reads as TGTGCCAGCGGGGGGACTAGCGGGGGAGAGGGTGAGCAGTTCTTC.